These 18 T cell receptor beta chains share one sample of origin, sequenced in a study of control samples from healthy donors and cancer patients. Assay used: immunoSEQ multiplex PCR; TCRdb lists only in-frame clones, some missing. The sample yields about 71,000 clones, approximately 89% seen once. Sequencing used PBMCs. The receptors here all came from a man aged 55 to 70 with lung cancer.

This clone was seen once. V usage is TRBV4-2 and J usage is TRBJ2-6; 10 bases agree with TRBD1. V shed 1 base and J 3 bases; nucleotides not matched to a gene: 6. The germline gives CDR1 LGHNA, CDR2 YNFKEQ. CDR3 size: 18 residues. As DNA, the CDR3 is TGTGCCAGCAGCCAAGCTGGGGACAGGGGCTTTGGGGCCAACGTCCTGACTTTC. It specifies CASSQAGDRGFGANVLTF.

The J gene is TRBJ2-1, the V gene TRBV5-1, with 8 bases lining up with TRBD2. The V gene's germline CDR1 is SGHRS and CDR2 YFSETQ. V shed 7 bases and J 3 bases; nucleotides not matched to a gene: 6. CDR3 length: 14 amino acids. The CDR3 here is CASSSGWGYNEQFF. The CDR3 DNA reads TGCGCCAGCTCTAGCGGGTGGGGCTACAATGAGCAGTTCTTC.

The CDR3 reads CSTSGEAGELFF. Here the CDR3 DNA reads TGCAGCACATCAGGGGAAGCCGGGGAGCTGTTTTTT. The genes are TRBV29-1 and TRBJ2-2, with D possibly matching TRBD1 (6 bases). This CDR3 spans 12 amino acids. Germline V CDR1 and CDR2: SQVTM, ANQGSEA. V was clipped by 8 bases and J by 6 bases, with 13 bases between them.

The V and J genes are TRBV19 and TRBJ2-1; D not resolved. This CDR3 is built from 14 residues. Germline-derived CDR1 and CDR2 are LNHDA and SQIVND (reference sequence). Trimming pared 1 base from V and 0 bases from J, leaving 4 bases between. CDR3 sequence: CASSIVASYNEQFF. CDR3 sequence (DNA): TGTGCCAGTAGTATAGTGGCCTCCTACAATGAGCAGTTCTTC.

This chain uses TRBV5-4 with TRBJ2-4; 8 bases match TRBD1. CDR3 size: 15 residues. Germline-derived CDR1 and CDR2 are SGHNT and YYREEE (reference sequence). J was trimmed by 8 bases and V by 0 bases; bases with no gene match: 7. The chain's CDR3 is CASSLGQGYSDIQYF. Written as DNA, the CDR3 is TGTGCCAGCAGCTTGGGACAGGGGTACTCTGACATTCAGTACTTC. The full variable domain, completed using reference TRBV5-4 and TRBJ2-4, is ETGVTQSPTHLIKTRGQQVTLRCSSQSGHNTVSWYQQALGQGPQFIFQYYREEENGRGNFPPRFSGLQFPNYSSELNVNALELDDSALYLCASSLGQGYSDIQYFGAGTRLSVL.

This rearrangement joins TRBV10-3 to TRBJ2-7; 7 bases line up with TRBD1. The CDR3 spans 16 residues. The trim removed 6 bases at V and 0 bases at J, leaving 11 bases unmatched. The germline V gene has CDR1 ENHRY and CDR2 SYGVKD. The CDR3 region is CAIREPGQRNSYEQYF. Written as DNA, the CDR3 is TGTGCCATCAGAGAGCCGGGACAGCGTAACTCCTACGAGCAGTACTTC.

In this sample, this clone turned up once. The V and J genes are TRBV24-1 and TRBJ2-2; D is possibly TRBD1 or TRBD2 (5 bases each). Trimming left V 5 bases short and J 2 bases short, with 14 bases between. The CDR3 covers 16 residues. Germline V gives CDR1 KGHDR, CDR2 SFDVKD. The CDR3 loop reads CATSGDQRGNTGELFF. In nucleotides, the CDR3 is TGTGCCACCAGTGGGGACCAACGAGGCAACACCGGGGAGCTGTTTTTT.

The CDR3, as DNA: TGTGCCAGCGGGGGACTAGCGGGGGGCACAGATACGCAGTATTTT. Translation: CASGGLAGGTDTQYF. The chain carries TRBV25-1 and TRBJ2-3, with 14 bases identical to TRBD2. After removal of 8 bases from V and 1 base from J, the junction contained 2 bases not matched to a gene. Germline V lookup: CDR1 MGHDK, CDR2 SYGVNS. CDR3 length: 15 amino acids.

The J gene is TRBJ1-6, the V gene TRBV7-9; weak D call: TRBD1 (6 bases). The CDR3 totals 13 residues. CDR1 and CDR2 (germline): SEHNR, FQNEAQ (reference sequence). Deletions cut 1 base from V and 17 bases from J, with 15 bases between. This CDR3 is CASSLEQGRGFHF. CDR3 sequence (DNA): TGTGCCAGCAGCTTAGAGCAGGGGCGAGGATTCCACTTT.

This rearrangement joins TRBV2 to TRBJ2-1; TRBD2 aligns across 8 bases. This CDR3 spans 16 amino acids. Germline V CDR1 and CDR2: SNHLY, FYNNEI. Unmatched junction bases numbered 22, after V lost 6 bases and J lost 15 bases. The CDR3 spells CASRPTGGGPPVIRFF. DNA of the CDR3: TGTGCCAGCAGACCCACGGGCGGGGGGCCCCCCGTCATACGGTTCTTC.

The J gene is TRBJ1-1, the V gene TRBV7-3, with D maybe TRBD1 (5 bases). V was trimmed by 1 base and J by 4 bases, leaving 10 bases between them. Germline-derived CDR1 and CDR2 are SGHTA and FQGTGA. The length of the CDR3 is 14 residues. CDR3 in DNA: TGTGCCAGCAGCTTAAGGGAGAGGGGCACTGAAGCTTTCTTT. It specifies CASSLRERGTEAFF.

The CDR3 region has the DNA TGTGCCAGCAGCCCCGGACAGGGGGTTGTCTCTGGGGCCAACGTCCTGACTTTC. It is translated as CASSPGQGVVSGANVLTF. The chain carries TRBV7-2 and TRBJ2-6; TRBD1 matches 10 bases. The trim removed 5 bases at V and 0 bases at J, leaving 7 bases unmatched. In germline, CDR1 is SGHTA, CDR2 FQGNSA. CDR3 length: 18 amino acids. Variable domain in full (rest from reference TRBV7-2 and TRBJ2-6): GAGVSQSPSNKVTEKGKDVELRCDPISGHTALYWYRQSLGQGLEFLIYFQGNSAPDKSGLPSDRFSAERTGGSVSTLTIQRTQQEDSAVYLCASSPGQGVVSGANVLTFGAGSRLTVL.

The chain combines TRBV3-1 (or the pseudogene TRBV3-2) with TRBJ1-4; D is perhaps TRBD1 (5 bases). The CDR3 length is 15 residues. Germline V CDR1 and CDR2: LGHDT, YNNKEL (reference sequence). Between the trimmed V and J ends, which lost 2 bases and 7 bases, there was a span of 14 bases. CDR3 loop: CASSQFGGSGEKLFF. DNA for the CDR3: TGTGCCAGCAGCCAATTCGGGGGGAGCGGTGAAAAACTGTTTTTT.

The CDR3 spells CASSELGGLGDVYNEQFF. CDR3 DNA: TGTGCCAGCAGTGAATTAGGGGGTCTGGGGGACGTCTACAATGAGCAGTTCTTC. The rearrangement uses TRBV6-1 and TRBJ2-1; D might be TRBD1 (6 bases). V lost 2 bases and J 3 bases, leaving 20 bases between the germline ends. The CDR3 extends over 18 amino acids. Germline assignment: CDR1 MNHNS and CDR2 SASEGT.

This clone was counted a single time. J is TRBJ1-5 and V is TRBV25-1; possibly TRBD1 for D (5 bases). CDR3 length: 14 amino acids. The ends were cut back, 4 bases at V and 3 bases at J, with 10 bases in the middle. Germline loops: CDR1 MGHDK, CDR2 SYGVNS. CDR3 residues: CASSGWDPNQPQHF. The CDR3 DNA sequence: TGTGCCAGCAGTGGATGGGACCCCAATCAGCCCCAGCATTTT. Filled out from reference TRBV25-1 and TRBJ1-5, the complete variable domain reads EADIYQTPRYLVIGTGKKITLECSQTMGHDKMYWYQQDPGMELHLIHYSYGVNSTEKGDLSSESTVSRIRTEHFPLTLESARPSHTSQYLCASSGWDPNQPQHFGDGTRLSIL.

This sequence joins TRBV27 and TRBJ2-5; possible D gene TRBD1, 5 bases. V gave up 6 bases and J gave up 3 bases, with 11 bases separating them. Germline CDR1 is MNHEY and CDR2 is SMNVEV (reference sequence). The CDR3 runs to 13 residues. Written as DNA, the CDR3 is TGTGCCAGCAGAGGGTTAGGGGAAGAGACCCAGTACTTC. As protein: CASRGLGEETQYF.

This clone was observed a single time. CDR3 DNA sequence: TGTGCCAGCAGTCTTGACAGGGCTGGGGCCAACGTCCTGACTTTC. Translation gives CASSLDRAGANVLTF. The chain recombines TRBV5-5 with TRBJ2-6; 7 bases line up with TRBD1. V was clipped by 5 bases and J by 2 bases; unmatched bases: 4. Germline V CDR1 and CDR2: SGHKS, YYEKEE (reference sequence). The CDR3 covers 15 residues. Full variable domain (remainder filled in from reference TRBV5-5 and TRBJ2-6): DAGVTQSPTHLIKTRGQQVTLRCSPISGHKSVSWYQQVLGQGPQFIFQYYEKEERGRGNFPDRFSARQFPNYSSELNVNALLLGDSALYLCASSLDRAGANVLTFGAGSRLTVL.

This clone was seen once. The chain uses TRBV5-1 and TRBJ2-7; 11 bases are a match to TRBD2. The germline V gene encodes CDR1 SGHRS and CDR2 YFSETQ. The CDR3 is made up of 16 amino acids. The J segment lost 1 base and the V segment lost 0 bases, leaving 3 bases of the junction unmatched. The CDR3 reads CASSLGLAGRSYEQYF. In nucleotides, the CDR3 is TGCGCCAGCAGCTTGGGACTAGCGGGGAGATCCTACGAGCAGTACTTC.